A selection of T cell receptor beta chains follows, all from one sample in a study of CDR3 diversity in severe acne. TCRdb reanalysed the PCR reads using MiXCR and keeps one entry per CDR3 protein. Among about 100,000 distinct CDR3 sequences, 51% were seen once, and the ten largest hold under 15%. Material for sequencing was blood. These receptors were obtained from a male donor with acne. CDR3s include the opening cysteine and the closing phenylalanine or tryptophan. The order of the fields is J gene, V gene, clone size, D gene, CDR3 protein, CDR3 DNA. The D gene is left open where the match is weak. The listing skips clone size in some rows; elsewhere it reads once, few, many or a size class.

>TRBJ1-5|TRBV20-1|once|-
CSARTGGYGSNQPQHF
TGCAGTGCTAGGACGGGGGGCTACGGGAGCAATCAGCCCCAGCATTTT
>TRBJ1-1|TRBV4-1|many|TRBD1
CASSQGPTGYTEAFF
TGCGCCAGCAGCCAAGGACCGACAGGGTACACTGAAGCTTTCTTT
>TRBJ2-6|TRBV19|many|-
CASSIRFQSGANVLTF
TGTGCCAGTAGTATACGGTTTCAGTCTGGGGCCAACGTCCTGACTTTC
>TRBJ1-2|TRBV10-3|-|TRBD1
CASGTGGFYGYTF
TGTGCCAGTGGGACAGGGGGTTTTTATGGCTACACCTTC
>TRBJ2-5|TRBV7-9|-|-
CASGGQETQYF
TGTGCCAGCGGGGGTCAAGAGACCCAGTACTTC
>TRBJ2-2|TRBV20-1|-|TRBD1
CSASVTGSVGELFF
TGCAGTGCTAGTGTGACAGGGAGTGTCGGGGAGCTGTTTTTT
>TRBJ2-1|TRBV19|many|-
CASSILLSSYNEQFF
TGTGCCAGTAGTATCCTCCTGAGCTCCTACAATGAGCAGTTCTTC
>TRBJ2-7|TRBV20-1|many|TRBD2
CSARTSGRGVYEQYF
TGCAGTGCTAGAACTAGCGGGAGGGGCGTATACGAGCAGTACTTC
>TRBJ1-1|TRBV2|-|-
CASSLGRSEAFF
TGTGCCAGCAGTTTGGGTCGTAGCGAAGCTTTCTTT
>TRBJ2-1|TRBV9|medium-sized|TRBD1
CASSVTDRNNEQFF
TGTGCCAGCAGCGTAACGGACAGGAACAATGAGCAGTTCTTC
>TRBJ1-4|TRBV6-2/TRBV6-3|-|-
CASSETDSLNEKLFF
TGTGCCAGCAGCGAAACGGACAGCCTTAATGAAAAACTGTTTTTT
>TRBJ2-2|TRBV11-2|-|-
CASSYWRGDYGELFF
TGTGCCAGCAGCTATTGGAGGGGGGATTACGGGGAGCTGTTTTTT